Listed below are T cell receptor beta chains from one sample, sequenced in a study of vaccination effects on CD4 cells after COVID-19. Here immunoSEQ multiplex PCR was the method, and the copy in TCRdb shows in-frame clones only, minus some. The table lists tens of thousands of clones, over 75% of them singletons, with about 6% in the top ten. The antigens for these receptors are not known. The sample in question was CD4+ T cells from PBMCs cultured with SARS-CoV-2 spike peptides, obtained after COVID-19 vaccination. These TCRs come from a human donor who received a COVID-19 vaccine. Some clones in this sample may be carry-over from other donors' samples. CDR3s include the opening cysteine and the closing phenylalanine or tryptophan. D genes are given only for firm matches. Clone size is not always given. Where it is, it says once, few, many or a class for expanded clones.

d_call | j_call | v_call | cdr3_length | clone_size | cdr3_nt | cdr3_aa
TRBD1 | TRBJ2-5 | TRBV11-1 | 13 | - | TGTGCCAGCAGACTCACAGGGGGCGAGACCCAGTACTTC | CASRLTGGETQYF
TRBD1 | TRBJ2-1 | TRBV7-9 | 17 | - | TGTGCCAGCAGCTTAGGGGTTGGGGACAGGGTGAGGAATGAGCAGTTCTTC | CASSLGVGDRVRNEQFF
TRBD1 | TRBJ2-5 | TRBV5-1 | 15 | - | TGCGCCAGCAGCCCGCAAACAGGGGGCGGTGAGACCCAGTACTTC | CASSPQTGGGETQYF
- | TRBJ2-1 | TRBV11-3 | 14 | - | TGTGCCAGCAGCTTAGGGGCCAGCTACAATGAGCAGTTCTTC | CASSLGASYNEQFF
- | TRBJ2-6 | TRBV3-1/TRBV3-2 | 15 | - | TGTGCCAGCGCCTCAGGAGACTCTGGGGCCAACGTCCTGACTTTC | CASASGDSGANVLTF
TRBD1 | TRBJ2-3 | TRBV18 | 17 | - | TGTGCCAGCTCACTTACCGGGACAGGGGGCATTGGAGATACGCAGTATTTT | CASSLTGTGGIGDTQYF
TRBD1 | TRBJ1-2 | TRBV6-4 | 15 | - | TGTGCCAGCAGTATTGCCGGAGGGGGCGCTTATGGCTACACCTTC | CASSIAGGGAYGYTF
TRBD1 | TRBJ1-1 | TRBV13 | 18 | - | TGTGCCAGCAGCCCTATGGGGGACAGGGGGCTTTCGAACACTGAAGCTTTCTTT | CASSPMGDRGLSNTEAFF
- | TRBJ2-5 | TRBV7-9 | 13 | - | TGTGCCAGCAGCTTAGGGGGGACGGAGACCCAGTACTTC | CASSLGGTETQYF
TRBD1 | TRBJ1-2 | TRBV6-6 | 13 | once | TGTGCCAGCAGTTTCCTATCCCCGGGACAGAACTTCTTC | CASSFLSPGQNFF
TRBD1 | TRBJ1-5 | TRBV19 | 16 | - | TGTGCCAGTAGGGAAGGCAGGGGGGGCGCGGTTCAGCCCCAGCATTTT | CASREGRGGAVQPQHF
- | TRBJ2-3 | TRBV9 | 15 | - | TGTGCCAGCAGCCCTCACTTTAGCCCATGGGATACGCAGTATTTT | CASSPHFSPWDTQYF
- | TRBJ2-1 | TRBV28 | 12 | - | TGTGCCAGCGGTTACAGCTACAATGAGCAGTTCTTC | CASGYSYNEQFF
- | TRBJ1-1 | TRBV19 | 12 | - | TGTGCCAGCAGTTTCTTGAACACTGAAGCTTTCTTT | CASSFLNTEAFF
- | TRBJ2-1 | TRBV5-8 | 15 | - | TGTGCCAGCAGCTTGGAAACTCGGGGGCTGGATGAGCAGTTCTTC | CASSLETRGLDEQFF
TRBD1 | TRBJ1-5 | TRBV18 | 15 | - | TGTGCCAGCTCACCCGGGACAGGGGGCAATCAGCCCCAGCATTTT | CASSPGTGGNQPQHF
- | TRBJ1-2 | TRBV15 | 13 | - | TGTGCCACCAGCAGAGATAATAACTATGGCTACACCTTC | CATSRDNNYGYTF
- | TRBJ1-1 | TRBV7-9 | 16 | - | TGTGCCAGCAGCTTAGGTACGGGAAGACCACAGGCTGAAGCTTTCTTT | CASSLGTGRPQAEAFF
- | TRBJ1-2 | TRBV2 | 13 | - | TGTGCCAGCAGTGAAAGGGTTAACTATGGCTACACCTTC | CASSERVNYGYTF
TRBD1 | TRBJ1-2 | TRBV19 | 15 | - | TGTGCCAGTAGTATTTCGGGACAGCCACCCTATGGCTACACCTTC | CASSISGQPPYGYTF
- | TRBJ1-2 | TRBV27 | 16 | once | TGTGCCAGCAGTCCGCGGTGGGGGGGGGCACGCTATGGCTACACCTTC | CASSPRWGGARYGYTF
TRBD1 | TRBJ1-1 | TRBV11-2 | 18 | - | TGTGCCAGCAGCGGTGGAGGAGCAGGGGGGCCCTTCAACACTGAAGCTTTCTTT | CASSGGGAGGPFNTEAFF
- | TRBJ2-5 | TRBV24-1 | 13 | - | TGTGCCACCAGTGAGCCTAGCTCCGAGACCCAGTACTTC | CATSEPSSETQYF
- | TRBJ1-6 | TRBV7-8 | 15 | - | TGTGCCAGCAGCCTAACGGACAGCGTGCATTCACCCCTCCACTTT | CASSLTDSVHSPLHF